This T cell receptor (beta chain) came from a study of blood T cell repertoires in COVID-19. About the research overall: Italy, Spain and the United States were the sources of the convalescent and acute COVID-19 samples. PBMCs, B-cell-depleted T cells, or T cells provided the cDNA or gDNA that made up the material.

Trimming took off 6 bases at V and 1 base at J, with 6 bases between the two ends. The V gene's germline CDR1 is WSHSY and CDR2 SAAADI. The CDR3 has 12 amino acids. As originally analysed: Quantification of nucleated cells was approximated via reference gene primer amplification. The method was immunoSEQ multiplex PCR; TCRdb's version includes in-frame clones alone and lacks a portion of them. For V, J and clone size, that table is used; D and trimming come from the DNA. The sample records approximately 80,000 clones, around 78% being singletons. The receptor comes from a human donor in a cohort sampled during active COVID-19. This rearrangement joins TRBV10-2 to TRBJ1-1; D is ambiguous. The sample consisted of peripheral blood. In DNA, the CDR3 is TGCGCCAGCAGCACACCGAACACTGAAGCTTTCTTT. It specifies CASSTPNTEAFF.